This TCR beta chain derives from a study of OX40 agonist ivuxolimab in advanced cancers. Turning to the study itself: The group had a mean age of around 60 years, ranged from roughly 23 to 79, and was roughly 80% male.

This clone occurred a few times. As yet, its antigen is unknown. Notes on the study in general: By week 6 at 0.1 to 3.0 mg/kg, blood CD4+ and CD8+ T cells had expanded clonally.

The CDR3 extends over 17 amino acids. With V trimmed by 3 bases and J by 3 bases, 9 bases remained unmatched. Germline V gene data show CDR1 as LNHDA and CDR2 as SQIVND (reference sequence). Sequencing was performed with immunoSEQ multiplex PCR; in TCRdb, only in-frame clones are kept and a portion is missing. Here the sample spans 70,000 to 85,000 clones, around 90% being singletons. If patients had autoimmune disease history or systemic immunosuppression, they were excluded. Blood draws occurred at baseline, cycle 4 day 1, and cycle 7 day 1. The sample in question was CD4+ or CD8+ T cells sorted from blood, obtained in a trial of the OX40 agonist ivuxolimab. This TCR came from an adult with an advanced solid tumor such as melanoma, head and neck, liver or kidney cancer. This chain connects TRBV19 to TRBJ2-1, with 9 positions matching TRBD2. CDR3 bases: TGTGCCAGTAGTATTGCGACTAGCGGATATAGCTACAATGAGCAGTTCTTC. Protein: CASSIATSGYSYNEQFF.